This TCR beta chain stems from a study of early T cells in non-severe SARS-CoV-2 infection. From the 5' RACE reads, TCRdb called clonotypes with MiXCR, one entry per CDR3 protein. The sample includes roughly 50,000 distinct CDR3 sequences, about 8.2% of them seen just once. V lost 4 bases to trimming and J lost 2 bases, with 5 bases between them. Germline CDR1 reads SQVTM; CDR2 reads ANQGSEA. The CDR3 is made up of 11 amino acids. This clonotype was counted at least ten times. The TCR comes from an adult who was a healthcare worker with PCR-confirmed SARS-CoV-2 infection or an uninfected control (not recorded which). V is TRBV29-1 and J is TRBJ1-1, with D unclear. Sequenced material: whole blood. CDR3 DNA: TGCAGCGTTGGGGAAAACACTGAAGCTTTCTTT. Its translation: CSVGENTEAFF.